What follows is one T cell receptor (beta chain) and its context. Its antigen is currently unknown. These data belong to a study of blood T cells in healthy people across ages. Study observations and caveats: With naive T cell percentage, TCR beta diversity showed a strong correlation.

Sample-barcoded 5' priming and a J-beta primer mix drove a second PCR of roughly 7 to 11 cycles. MiXCR, run by TCRdb on the 5' RACE reads, gives a single entry per CDR3 protein. The sample includes about 780,000 distinct CDR3 sequences, around 25% of them seen just once. Per germline, CDR1 SGHTS and CDR2 YDEGEE. The CDR3 has 13 amino acids. Trimming left V 2 bases short and J 6 bases short, with 11 bases between. The data were also submitted as part of a second study, on T cells of mothers and their children. According to that study: Regardless of relatedness, pairs show thymic selection shaping TCR recombination output in a similar manner.

Sequencing input: blood. The source of this sequence is a boy aged 5-17 years in good health. The V gene is TRBV5-8, the J gene TRBJ1-2, with D unresolved. The CDR3 here is CASSFTSGDGYTF. In nucleotides, the CDR3 is TGTGCCAGCAGCTTCACCTCTGGTGATGGCTACACCTTC. Using reference TRBV5-8 and TRBJ1-2 for the parts outside the CDR3, the full variable domain is EAGVTQSPTHLIKTRGQQATLRCSPISGHTSVYWYQQALGLGLQFLLWYDEGEERNRGNFPPRFSGRQFPNYSSELNVNALELEDSALYLCASSFTSGDGYTFGSGTRLTVV.